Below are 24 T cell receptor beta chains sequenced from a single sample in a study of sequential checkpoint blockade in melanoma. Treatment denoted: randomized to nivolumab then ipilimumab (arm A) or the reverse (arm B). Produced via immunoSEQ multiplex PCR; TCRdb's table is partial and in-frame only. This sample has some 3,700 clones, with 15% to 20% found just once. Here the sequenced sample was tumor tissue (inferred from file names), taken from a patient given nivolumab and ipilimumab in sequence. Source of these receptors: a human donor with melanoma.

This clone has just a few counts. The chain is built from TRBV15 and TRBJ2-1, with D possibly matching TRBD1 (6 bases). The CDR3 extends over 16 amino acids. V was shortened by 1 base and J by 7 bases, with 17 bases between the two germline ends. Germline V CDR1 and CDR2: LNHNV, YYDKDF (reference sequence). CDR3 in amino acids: CATSRARVGAQNEQFF. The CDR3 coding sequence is TGTGCCACCAGCAGAGCCCGCGTGGGGGCTCAGAATGAGCAGTTCTTC.

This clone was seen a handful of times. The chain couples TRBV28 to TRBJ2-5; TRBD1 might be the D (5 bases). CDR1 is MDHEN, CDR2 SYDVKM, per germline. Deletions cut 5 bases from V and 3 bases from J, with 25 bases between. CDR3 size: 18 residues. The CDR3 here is CASSPPRQGTNAKETQYF. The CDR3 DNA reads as TGTGCCAGCAGTCCACCGAGGCAGGGTACGAACGCAAAAGAGACCCAGTACTTC.

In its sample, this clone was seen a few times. The CDR3 DNA reads TGTGCCGAGGGCGCCGGGGGTAATGAAAAACTGTTTTTT. Translation: CAEGAGGNEKLFF. J is TRBJ1-4 and V is TRBV30; the D gene is possibly TRBD1 (5 bases). The germline gives CDR1 GTSNPN, CDR2 SVGIG (reference sequence). Trimming pared 8 bases from V and 4 bases from J, leaving 14 bases between. CDR3 size: 13 residues.

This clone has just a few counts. Written as DNA, the CDR3 is TGTGCCAGCAGAGGAGCTGACTATGGCTACACCTTC. Protein sequence: CASRGADYGYTF. V and J are TRBV6-8 and TRBJ1-2; the D is unclear. The germline V gene has CDR1 MNHGY and CDR2 SAAAGT. The CDR3 has 12 residues. Trimming took off 6 bases at V and 3 bases at J, with 8 bases between the two ends.

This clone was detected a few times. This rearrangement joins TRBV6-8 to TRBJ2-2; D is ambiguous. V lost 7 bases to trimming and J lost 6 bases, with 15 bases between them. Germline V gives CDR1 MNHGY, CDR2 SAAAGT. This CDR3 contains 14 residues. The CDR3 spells CASTSGHTAGELFF. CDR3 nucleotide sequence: TGTGCCAGCACATCGGGCCATACGGCCGGGGAGCTGTTTTTT.

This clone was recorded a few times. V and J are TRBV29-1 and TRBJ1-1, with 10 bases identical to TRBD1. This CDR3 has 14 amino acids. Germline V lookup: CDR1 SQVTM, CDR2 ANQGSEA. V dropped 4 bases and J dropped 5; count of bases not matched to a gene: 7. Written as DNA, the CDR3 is TGCAGCGTTGCGAAAGGACAGGGGGATACTGAAGCTTTCTTT. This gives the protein CSVAKGQGDTEAFF.

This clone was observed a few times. The CDR3 loop reads CAWSVWGTGIVTEAFF. The CDR3, as DNA: TGTGCCTGGAGTGTGTGGGGGACAGGGATTGTTACTGAAGCTTTCTTT. The genes are TRBV30 and TRBJ1-1, with 9 bases identical to TRBD1. The V segment lost 0 bases and the J segment 5 bases; nucleotides outside the gene matches: 10. The CDR3 length is 16 residues. Germline assignment: CDR1 GTSNPN and CDR2 SVGIG (reference sequence).

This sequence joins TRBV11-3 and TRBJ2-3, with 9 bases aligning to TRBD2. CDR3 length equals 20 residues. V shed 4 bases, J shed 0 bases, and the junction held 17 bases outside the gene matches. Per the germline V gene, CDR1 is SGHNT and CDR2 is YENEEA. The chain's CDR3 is CASSSGGGLAGRLSTDTQYF. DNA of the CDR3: TGTGCCAGCAGCTCTGGAGGGGGGCTAGCGGGGCGACTTAGCACAGATACGCAGTATTTT.

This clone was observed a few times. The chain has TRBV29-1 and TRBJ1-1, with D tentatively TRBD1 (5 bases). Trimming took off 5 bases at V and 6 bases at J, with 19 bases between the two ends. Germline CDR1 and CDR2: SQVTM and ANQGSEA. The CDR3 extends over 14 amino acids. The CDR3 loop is CSVLPLSQGSEAFF. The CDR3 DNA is TGCAGCGTTTTGCCCTTAAGTCAGGGCTCTGAAGCTTTCTTT.

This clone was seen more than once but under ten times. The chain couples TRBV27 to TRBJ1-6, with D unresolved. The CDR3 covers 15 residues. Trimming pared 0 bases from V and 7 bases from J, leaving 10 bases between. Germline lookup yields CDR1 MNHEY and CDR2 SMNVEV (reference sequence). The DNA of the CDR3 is TGTGCCAGCAGTTTATCCCTAATGGGAAATTCACCCCTCCACTTT. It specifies CASSLSLMGNSPLHF.

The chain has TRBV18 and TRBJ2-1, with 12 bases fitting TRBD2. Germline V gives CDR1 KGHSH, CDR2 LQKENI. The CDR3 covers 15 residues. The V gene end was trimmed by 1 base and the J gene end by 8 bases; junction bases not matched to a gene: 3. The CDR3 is CASSPRGLAGDEQFF. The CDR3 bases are TGTGCCAGCTCACCACGGGGACTAGCGGGCGATGAGCAGTTCTTC.

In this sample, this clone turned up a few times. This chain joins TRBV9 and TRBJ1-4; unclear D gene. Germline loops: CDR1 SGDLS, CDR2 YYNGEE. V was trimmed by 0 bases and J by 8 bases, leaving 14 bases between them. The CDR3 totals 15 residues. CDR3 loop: CASSVGARGEEKLFF. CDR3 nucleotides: TGTGCCAGCAGCGTAGGTGCACGCGGGGAGGAAAAACTGTTTTTT. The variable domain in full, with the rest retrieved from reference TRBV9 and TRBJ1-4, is DSGVTQTPKHLITATGQRVTLRCSPRSGDLSVYWYQQSLDQGLQFLIQYYNGEERAKGNILERFSAQQFPDLHSELNLSSLELGDSALYFCASSVGARGEEKLFFGSGTQLSVL.

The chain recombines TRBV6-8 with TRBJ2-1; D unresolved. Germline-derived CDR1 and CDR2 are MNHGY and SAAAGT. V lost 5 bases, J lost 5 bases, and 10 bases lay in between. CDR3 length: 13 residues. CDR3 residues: CASSDQENNEQFF. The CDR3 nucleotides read TGTGCCAGCAGTGACCAGGAAAACAATGAGCAGTTCTTC.

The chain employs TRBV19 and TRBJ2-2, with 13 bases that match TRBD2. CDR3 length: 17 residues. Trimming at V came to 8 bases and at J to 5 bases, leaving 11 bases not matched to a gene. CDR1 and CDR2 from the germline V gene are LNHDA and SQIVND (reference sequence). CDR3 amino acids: CASSSRTSGGGTGELFF. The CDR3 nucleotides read TGTGCCAGTTCCTCCCGGACTAGCGGGGGCGGAACCGGGGAGCTGTTTTTT.

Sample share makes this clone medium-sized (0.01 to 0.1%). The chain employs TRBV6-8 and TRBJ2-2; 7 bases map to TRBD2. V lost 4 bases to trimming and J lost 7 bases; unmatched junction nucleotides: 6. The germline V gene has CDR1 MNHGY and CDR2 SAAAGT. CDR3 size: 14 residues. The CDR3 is CASSSISGDGELFF. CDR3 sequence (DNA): TGTGCCAGCAGTTCTATAAGCGGGGACGGGGAGCTGTTTTTT.

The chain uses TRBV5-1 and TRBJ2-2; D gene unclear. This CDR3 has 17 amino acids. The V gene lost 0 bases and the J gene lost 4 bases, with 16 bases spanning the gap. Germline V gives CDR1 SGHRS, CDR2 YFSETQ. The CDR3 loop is CASSLDRSFLGTGELFF. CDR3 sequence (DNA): TGCGCCAGCAGCTTGGATAGGAGCTTCTTGGGCACCGGGGAGCTGTTTTTT. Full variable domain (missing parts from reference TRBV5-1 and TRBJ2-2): KAGVTQTPRYLIKTRGQQVTLSCSPISGHRSVSWYQQTPGQGLQFLFEYFSETQRNKGNFPGRFSGRQFSNSRSEMNVSTLELGDSALYLCASSLDRSFLGTGELFFGEGSRLTVL.

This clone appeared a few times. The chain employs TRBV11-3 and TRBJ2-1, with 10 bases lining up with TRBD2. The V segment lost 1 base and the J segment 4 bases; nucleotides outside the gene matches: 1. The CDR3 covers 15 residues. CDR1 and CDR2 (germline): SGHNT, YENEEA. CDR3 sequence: CASSLVAGGYNEQFF. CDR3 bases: TGTGCCAGCAGCTTAGTAGCGGGGGGATACAATGAGCAGTTCTTC.

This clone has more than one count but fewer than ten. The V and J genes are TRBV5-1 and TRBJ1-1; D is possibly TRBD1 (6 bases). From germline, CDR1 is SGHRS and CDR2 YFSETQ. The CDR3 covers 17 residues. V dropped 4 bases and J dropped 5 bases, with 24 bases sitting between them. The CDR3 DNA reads TGCGCCAGCAGCGCTTCAGGGGTAATTGCGGTTGAGACTGAAGCTTTCTTT. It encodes CASSASGVIAVETEAFF.

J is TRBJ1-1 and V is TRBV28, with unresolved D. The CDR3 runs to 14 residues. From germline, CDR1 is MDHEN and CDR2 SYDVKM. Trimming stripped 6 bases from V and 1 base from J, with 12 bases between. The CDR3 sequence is CASRAPTENTEAFF. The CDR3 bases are TGTGCCAGCAGGGCTCCGACGGAGAACACTGAAGCTTTCTTT. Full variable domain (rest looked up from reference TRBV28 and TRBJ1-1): DVKVTQSSRYLVKRTGEKVFLECVQDMDHENMFWYRQDPGLGLRLIYFSYDVKMKEKGDIPEGYSVSREKKERFSLILESASTNQTSMYLCASRAPTENTEAFFGQGTRLTVV.

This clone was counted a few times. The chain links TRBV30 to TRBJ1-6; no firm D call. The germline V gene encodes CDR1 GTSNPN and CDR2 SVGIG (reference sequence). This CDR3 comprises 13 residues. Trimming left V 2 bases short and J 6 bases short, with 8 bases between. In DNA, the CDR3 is TGTGCCTGGAGTCCTATATTTAATTCACCCCTCCACTTT. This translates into CAWSPIFNSPLHF.

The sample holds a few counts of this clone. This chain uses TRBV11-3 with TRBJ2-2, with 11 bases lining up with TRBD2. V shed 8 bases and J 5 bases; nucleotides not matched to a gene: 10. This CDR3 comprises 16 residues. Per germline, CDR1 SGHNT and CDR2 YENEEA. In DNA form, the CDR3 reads TGTGCCAGCGGTCCGCTAGCGGGGGGTCGGACCGGGGAGCTGTTTTTT. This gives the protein CASGPLAGGRTGELFF.

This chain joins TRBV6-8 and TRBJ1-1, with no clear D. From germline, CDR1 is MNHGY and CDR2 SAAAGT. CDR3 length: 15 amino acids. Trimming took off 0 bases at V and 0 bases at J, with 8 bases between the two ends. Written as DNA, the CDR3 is TGTGCCAGCAGTTACTCAGGAGGGTTGAACACTGAAGCTTTCTTT. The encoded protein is CASSYSGGLNTEAFF.

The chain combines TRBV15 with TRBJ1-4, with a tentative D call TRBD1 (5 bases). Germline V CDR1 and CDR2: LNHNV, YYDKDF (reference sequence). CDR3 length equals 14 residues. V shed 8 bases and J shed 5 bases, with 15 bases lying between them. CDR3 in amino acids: CATGRQRANEKLFF. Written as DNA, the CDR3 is TGTGCCACCGGACGACAGAGAGCGAATGAAAAACTGTTTTTT.

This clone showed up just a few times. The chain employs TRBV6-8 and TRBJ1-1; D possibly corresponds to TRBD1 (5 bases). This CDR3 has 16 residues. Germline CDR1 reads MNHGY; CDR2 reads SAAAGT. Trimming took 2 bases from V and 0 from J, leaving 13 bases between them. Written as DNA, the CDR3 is TGTGCCAGCAGTTACCGGGGGGGAGTCATGAACACTGAAGCTTTCTTT. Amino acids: CASSYRGGVMNTEAFF.